This entry lists 25 T cell receptor beta chains sequenced from one sample in a study of cytomegalovirus exposure and HLA in healthy donors. Use of 60 Vbeta and 13 Jbeta primers characterized the PCR. TCRdb's table, derived via immunoSEQ multiplex PCR, lists solely in-frame clones and lacks some. The sample records fewer than 140,000 clones, about 64% being singletons. The sample comprised PBMCs. The receptors here all came from a female donor in good health and CMV-seronegative.

This clone has a single count. The chain has TRBV10-2 and TRBJ2-3; TRBD2 matches 13 bases. Germline loops: CDR1 WSHSY, CDR2 SAAADI. This CDR3 has 16 residues. The V gene end was trimmed by 8 bases and the J gene end by 2 bases; junction bases not matched to a gene: 7. The CDR3 sequence: CASLRGTSGVTDTQYF. The CDR3 region has the DNA TGCGCCAGCCTGAGGGGGACTAGCGGGGTCACAGATACGCAGTATTTT.

The J gene is TRBJ2-7, the V gene TRBV30; TRBD1 might be the D (8 bases). The CDR3 spans 13 residues. Germline-derived CDR1 and CDR2 are GTSNPN and SVGIG (reference sequence). Between the trimmed V and J ends, which lost 2 bases and 5 bases, there was a span of 13 bases. CDR3 in DNA: TGTGCCTGGAGTACAGGGGGAGGGGACGAGCAGTACTTC. Residues: CAWSTGGGDEQYF.

In nucleotides, the CDR3 is TGCGCCAGCAGCCAAGATCTAGCGGGAGTGGAGACCCAGTACTTC. Translating it yields CASSQDLAGVETQYF. V gene TRBV4-3 combines with J gene TRBJ2-5, with 10 bases matching TRBD2. CDR1 is LGHNA and CDR2 is YSLEER in the germline V gene. CDR3 size: 15 residues. J was trimmed by 5 bases and V by 0 bases; bases with no gene match: 3.

The rearrangement joins TRBV7-2 to TRBJ2-2; 7 nucleotides line up with TRBD1. Trimming at V came to 5 bases and at J to 7 bases, leaving 10 bases not matched to a gene. The germline V gene has CDR1 SGHTA and CDR2 FQGNSA. The CDR3 is 15 amino acids. In DNA form, the CDR3 reads TGTGCCAGCAGCCTCGTAGGGGGCGCTGGCGGGGAGCTGTTTTTT. It is translated as CASSLVGGAGGELFF.

In this sample, this clone turned up a few times. This chain joins TRBV5-5 and TRBJ2-5; the D gene is possibly TRBD1 (5 bases). This CDR3 comprises 13 residues. The V and J ends lost 0 bases and 3 bases respectively, with 6 bases between them. Per the germline V gene, CDR1 is SGHKS and CDR2 is YYEKEE (reference sequence). The CDR3 sequence: CASSLVGEETQYF. The CDR3 region has the DNA TGTGCCAGCAGCTTGGTAGGGGAAGAGACCCAGTACTTC.

The V gene is TRBV9, the J gene TRBJ2-4; tentatively, D is TRBD2 (5 bases). Germline V gives CDR1 SGDLS, CDR2 YYNGEE. The CDR3 sequence is 16 residues long. Trimming removed 4 bases from V and 1 base from J, with 15 bases in between. The CDR3 spells CASSPFGIAAKNIQYF. The CDR3 DNA follows: TGTGCCAGCAGCCCCTTTGGAATAGCGGCCAAAAACATTCAGTACTTC.

The V and J genes are TRBV4-3 and TRBJ2-1, with a tentative D call TRBD2 (6 bases). Germline CDR1 is LGHNA and CDR2 is YSLEER. The CDR3 length is 16 residues. Trimming left V 4 bases short and J 10 bases short, with 23 bases between. The CDR3 loop reads CASSLNPTGTAGEQFF. The CDR3 bases are TGCGCCAGCAGCCTCAACCCCACCGGGACGGCGGGGGAGCAGTTCTTC.

The CDR3 DNA reads TGTGCCAGCAGCCCTGCAGCGACCTACGAGCAGTACTTC. This gives the protein CASSPAATYEQYF. The V and J genes are TRBV7-2 and TRBJ2-7; no clear D gene. The V gene lost 5 bases and the J gene lost 2 bases, with 10 bases spanning the gap. Germline V gene lookup returns CDR1 SGHTA and CDR2 FQGNSA. There are 13 residues in the CDR3.

The V gene is TRBV18, the J gene TRBJ2-5; the match to TRBD1 covers 8 bases. Germline CDR1 and CDR2: KGHSH and LQKENI. The V gene end was trimmed by 3 bases and the J gene end by 4 bases; junction bases not matched to a gene: 10. CDR3 length: 16 amino acids. CDR3 loop: CASSPGTGGLRETQYF. The DNA for the CDR3 is TGTGCCAGCTCACCTGGTACAGGGGGTCTGAGAGAGACCCAGTACTTC. The whole variable domain, remainder taken from reference TRBV18 and TRBJ2-5, is NAGVMQNPRHLVRRRGQEARLRCSPMKGHSHVYWYRQLPEEGLKFMVYLQKENIIDESGMPKERFSAEFPKEGPSILRIQQVVRGDSAAYFCASSPGTGGLRETQYFGPGTRLLVL.

This chain connects TRBV18 to TRBJ2-3, with 10 bases fitting TRBD2. V dropped 2 bases and J dropped 5; count of bases not matched to a gene: 10. In germline, CDR1 is KGHSH, CDR2 LQKENI. The length of the CDR3 is 17 residues. In nucleotides, the CDR3 is TGTGCCAGCTCACCAAGCACTAGCGGGAACCTTTTAGATACGCAGTATTTT. It specifies CASSPSTSGNLLDTQYF.

This rearrangement joins TRBV27 to TRBJ2-7; D remains unclear. V was trimmed by 8 bases and J by 4 bases, leaving 12 bases between them. CDR1 MNHEY and CDR2 SMNVEV come from the germline V gene (reference sequence). The CDR3 is 12 residues long. The CDR3 loop reads CASALPGYEQYF. The DNA of the CDR3 is TGTGCCAGCGCCCTTCCCGGGTACGAGCAGTACTTC.

The chain uses TRBV13 and TRBJ2-3, with D hard to call. Trimming took off 10 bases at V and 2 bases at J, with 16 bases between the two ends. The V gene's germline CDR1 is PRHDT and CDR2 FYEKMQ (reference sequence). The length of the CDR3 is 14 residues. CDR3 nucleotides: TGTGCCAAACCCAGAGCGCAGCTCACAGATACGCAGTATTTT. Translating gives CAKPRAQLTDTQYF. Using reference TRBV13 and TRBJ2-3 for the parts outside the CDR3, the full variable domain is AAGVIQSPRHLIKEKRETATLKCYPIPRHDTVYWYQQGPGQDPQFLISFYEKMQSDKGSIPDRFSAQQFSDYHSELNMSSLELGDSALYFCAKPRAQLTDTQYFGPGTRLTVL.

This rearrangement joins TRBV14 to TRBJ2-1; D not certain. There are 13 residues in the CDR3. CDR1 is SGHDN and CDR2 is FVKESK in the germline V gene. V was shortened by 1 base and J by 10 bases, with 11 bases between the two germline ends. The CDR3 bases are TGTGCCAGCAGCCAAGGTTTGTTCGTGGAGCAGTTCTTC. It is translated as CASSQGLFVEQFF. The whole variable domain, filled in from reference TRBV14 and TRBJ2-1, reads EAGVTQFPSHSVIEKGQTVTLRCDPISGHDNLYWYRRVMGKEIKFLLHFVKESKQDESGMPNNRFLAERTGGTYSTLKVQPAELEDSGVYFCASSQGLFVEQFFGPGTRLTVL.

This rearrangement joins TRBV6-6 to TRBJ2-1; TRBD2 aligns across 15 bases. V gave up 2 bases and J gave up 8 bases; unmatched junction bases: 4. Germline V gene data show CDR1 as MNHNY and CDR2 as SVGAGI (reference sequence). CDR3 size: 16 residues. In DNA, the CDR3 is TGTGCCAGCAGTTACCCCGGACTAGCGGGAGGGGATGAGCAGTTCTTC. It specifies CASSYPGLAGGDEQFF.

The chain uses TRBV30 and TRBJ2-3; no reliable D call. Trimming shortened V by 2 bases and J by 14 bases, and 14 bases separated the two germline ends. Looked up from germline, CDR1 is GTSNPN and CDR2 is SVGIG (reference sequence). The CDR3 runs to 11 residues. The CDR3 region has the DNA TGTGCCTGGAGTCCTGGGCAGCTTGTGTATTTT. Translated: CAWSPGQLVYF.

A note on this clone: This sample includes further DNA sequences coding for the same CDR3. The DNA for the CDR3 is TGTGCCAGTAGTGCCCCTCCGTGGTTCCGTCCGGGACAGGAAAATGAAAAACTGTTTTTT. Protein: CASSAPPWFRPGQENEKLFF. The rearrangement uses TRBV28 and TRBJ1-4, with 8 bases matching TRBD1. After removal of 9 bases from V and 5 bases from J, the junction contained 26 bases not matched to a gene. Per the germline V gene, CDR1 is MDHEN and CDR2 is SYDVKM. The CDR3 consists of 20 residues.

This sequence joins TRBV30 and TRBJ2-7; 10 bases are shared with TRBD1. The ends lost 0 bases at V and 0 bases at J; junction bases unmatched: 11. The length of the CDR3 is 18 residues. CDR1 is GTSNPN and CDR2 is SVGIG in the germline V gene (reference sequence). The CDR3 protein is CAWSVDRGLIGRSYEQYF. The CDR3 coding sequence is TGTGCCTGGAGTGTAGACAGGGGGCTTATAGGGCGCTCCTACGAGCAGTACTTC.

This clone was counted between two and nine times. V is TRBV11-2 and J is TRBJ2-3; TRBD2 aligns across 13 bases. This CDR3 has 19 residues. V trimming: 2 bases; J trimming: 4 bases; junction bases outside the gene matches: 12. Germline V lookup: CDR1 SGHAT, CDR2 FQNNGV. The CDR3 DNA is TGTGCCAGCAGCTTATCCTCCACTCGACTAGCGGGAGGACCAGATACGCAGTATTTT. It encodes CASSLSSTRLAGGPDTQYF. Together with reference TRBV11-2 and TRBJ2-3, the CDR3 gives the full variable domain: EAGVAQSPRYKIIEKRQSVAFWCNPISGHATLYWYQQILGQGPKLLIQFQNNGVVDDSQLPKDRFSAERLKGVDSTLKIQPAKLEDSAVYLCASSLSSTRLAGGPDTQYFGPGTRLTVL.

This clone was picked up a small number of times. V usage is TRBV5-1 and J usage is TRBJ1-2, with D possibly TRBD1 on 5 matching bases. Trimming stripped 4 bases from V and 0 bases from J, with 19 bases between. This CDR3 has 17 residues. Per the germline V gene, CDR1 is SGHRS and CDR2 is YFSETQ. The CDR3 loop is CASSSTGDGGANYGYTF. DNA for the CDR3: TGCGCCAGCAGCAGCACAGGCGATGGTGGGGCTAACTATGGCTACACCTTC.

This sequence joins TRBV4-1 and TRBJ2-1; possibly TRBD2 for D (5 bases). The CDR3 consists of 15 residues. V gave up 0 bases and J gave up 4 bases, with 10 bases separating them. The germline CDR1 and CDR2 sequences are MGHRA and YSYEKL. The DNA of the CDR3 is TGCGCCAGCAGCCAAGAGGGCGACTATTACAATGAGCAGTTCTTC. This codes for CASSQEGDYYNEQFF.

V usage is TRBV6-5 and J usage is TRBJ1-2, with 7 bases lining up with TRBD1. The length of the CDR3 is 12 residues. The J segment lost 7 bases and the V segment lost 3 bases, leaving 2 bases of the junction unmatched. Per germline, CDR1 MNHEY and CDR2 SVGAGI. CDR3 nucleotides: TGTGCCAGCAGTTATACAGGGGTTGGCTACACCTTC. It codes for CASSYTGVGYTF.

The genes are TRBV9 and TRBJ2-2; 12 nucleotides agree with TRBD2. Per germline, CDR1 SGDLS and CDR2 YYNGEE. Germline trimming cut 0 bases from V and 5 bases from J; bases unmatched to any gene: 5. This CDR3 is 17 amino acids long. The CDR3 loop reads CASSVGLAGGRTGELFF. Written as DNA, the CDR3 is TGTGCCAGCAGCGTAGGGCTAGCGGGAGGGCGGACCGGGGAGCTGTTTTTT.

The chain combines TRBV5-1 with TRBJ2-2; the match to TRBD2 covers 7 bases. Germline trimming cut 0 bases from V and 0 bases from J; bases unmatched to any gene: 2. The CDR3 runs 16 residues. Germline-derived CDR1 and CDR2 are SGHRS and YFSETQ. Here the CDR3 DNA reads TGCGCCAGCAGCTTGGGGACTAGGGCGAACACCGGGGAGCTGTTTTTT. This codes for CASSLGTRANTGELFF.

The chain joins TRBV15 to TRBJ2-1, with 10 bases matching TRBD2. The CDR3 is 16 amino acids. From germline, CDR1 is LNHNV and CDR2 YYDKDF (reference sequence). Unmatched junction bases numbered 5, after V lost 5 bases and J lost 1 base. The CDR3 DNA is TGTGCCACCAGCCTCCGGACTAGCGGATCCTACAATGAGCAGTTCTTC. Its protein is CATSLRTSGSYNEQFF.

This clone was found a few times. The V call is TRBV9, the J call TRBJ2-2; 11 bases match TRBD2. Germline V gives CDR1 SGDLS, CDR2 YYNGEE. V shed 4 bases, J shed 5 bases, and the junction held 7 bases outside the gene matches. CDR3 size: 16 residues. DNA of the CDR3: TGTGCCAGCAGCCTTAGCGGGAGGGCGGGTACCGGGGAGCTGTTTTTT. The encoded protein is CASSLSGRAGTGELFF.